These 9 T cell receptor beta chains originate from one sample sequenced in a study of blood T cell repertoires in COVID-19. Generated by immunoSEQ multiplex PCR, the TCRdb table keeps only in-frame clones and is missing some. This sample yields roughly 92,000 clones, of which around 87% are seen a single time; about 5% belongs to the top ten. Sequenced material: peripheral blood. These receptor sequences come from a woman of 80 years or more with acute or convalescent COVID-19.

The genes are TRBV2 and TRBJ2-7, with D tentatively TRBD1 (7 bases). The V end lost 3 bases, the J end lost 3 bases, and 15 bases lay between the germline ends. The CDR3 runs to 15 residues. CDR1 and CDR2 (germline): SNHLY, FYNNEI. The CDR3 loop reads CASSDAGQLGYEQYF. The CDR3 bases are TGTGCCAGCAGTGACGCGGGACAGTTGGGCTACGAGCAGTACTTC.

The chain employs TRBV5-1 and TRBJ2-1; the D gene is possibly TRBD1 (6 bases). The CDR3 covers 14 residues. V lost 0 bases and J 5 bases, leaving 9 bases between the germline ends. The germline gives CDR1 SGHRS, CDR2 YFSETQ. CDR3 sequence: CASSLGTVNNEQFF. The CDR3 DNA follows: TGCGCCAGCAGCTTGGGGACAGTAAACAATGAGCAGTTCTTC.

J is TRBJ1-1 and V is TRBV5-5; 9 nucleotides agree with TRBD1. V was clipped by 3 bases and J by 4 bases; unmatched bases: 10. This CDR3 has 16 amino acids. Per germline, CDR1 SGHKS and CDR2 YYEKEE (reference sequence). This CDR3 reads CASSWDHRGLTTEAFF. CDR3 in DNA: TGTGCCAGCAGCTGGGATCACAGGGGGCTAACCACTGAAGCTTTCTTT.

The gene calls are TRBV10-1 and TRBJ2-7; D unresolved. This CDR3 contains 16 residues. With 4 bases removed from V and 5 bases from J, the gap between germline ends came to 21 bases. Germline values: CDR1 WNHNN, CDR2 SYGVQD (reference sequence). CDR3 amino acids: CASSALRLTVPHEQYF. Written as DNA, the CDR3 is TGCGCCAGCAGTGCCCTCCGACTCACCGTTCCCCACGAGCAGTACTTC.

This chain uses TRBV2 with TRBJ2-6; 8 bases align to TRBD1. Trimming at V came to 6 bases and at J to 1 base, leaving 11 bases not matched to a gene. The CDR3 loop spans 18 amino acids. CDR1 and CDR2 (germline): SNHLY, FYNNEI. CDR3 sequence (DNA): TGTGCCAGCAGATTGGACAGGGCGTCGATTTCTGGGGCCAACGTCCTGACTTTC. Its protein is CASRLDRASISGANVLTF.

The chain carries TRBV11-1 and TRBJ1-1; TRBD1 is a possible D gene (6 bases). The CDR3 contains 16 residues. Trimming cost V 2 bases and J 3 bases, with 16 bases left between them. Germline CDR1 reads SGHAT; CDR2 reads FQDESV (reference sequence). This CDR3 reads CASSLNLVQGDTEAFF. The CDR3 DNA reads as TGTGCCAGCAGCTTAAATCTCGTACAGGGTGACACTGAAGCTTTCTTT.

This clone appeared a few times. This sequence joins TRBV11-2 and TRBJ1-1; tentatively, D is TRBD1 (5 bases). V dropped 1 base and J dropped 3 bases, with 6 bases sitting between them. Looked up from germline, CDR1 is SGHAT and CDR2 is FQNNGV. The CDR3 is 13 amino acids. CDR3 loop: CASSLAGDTEAFF. For the CDR3, the DNA is TGTGCCAGCAGCTTAGCGGGGGACACTGAAGCTTTCTTT.

The chain joins TRBV6-5 to TRBJ1-5; D is ambiguous. From germline, CDR1 is MNHEY and CDR2 SVGAGI. This CDR3 region has 12 residues. V lost 5 bases and J lost 5, with 7 bases in between. In DNA, the CDR3 is TGTGCCAGCAGTCCGAGGGATCAGCCCCAGCATTTT. Translating gives CASSPRDQPQHF.

The chain joins TRBV19 to TRBJ1-1; D is undetermined. Trimming removed 3 bases at V and 5 bases at J, with 13 bases between. The CDR3 extends over 14 amino acids. CDR1 and CDR2 from the germline V gene are LNHDA and SQIVND (reference sequence). The CDR3 region is CASSIKLAETEAFF. CDR3 nucleotides: TGTGCCAGTAGTATTAAGCTGGCGGAGACTGAAGCTTTCTTT.